In this sample, the clone carrying this T cell receptor beta chain turned up a few times. Its antigen remains unknown. Tregs were sorted as CD4+CD25+CD127-/low cells. Study results and caveats: Tumor Tregs overlapped most with tumor, then blood, naive CD4+ cells.

The V end lost 5 bases, the J end lost 2 bases, and 18 bases lay between the germline ends. Per germline, CDR1 SGHTA and CDR2 FQGNSA. The CDR3 loop spans 16 amino acids. Semi-nested PCR with Nested Universal Primer A followed constant-region reverse priming of full-length variable regions. Each CDR3 protein gets one entry after TCRdb re-called the 5' RACE reads with MiXCR. The table lists about 42,000 distinct CDR3 sequences, about 20% of them singletons. Sequencing input: Tregs sorted from blood. This receptor was obtained from a female donor with breast cancer. The J gene is TRBJ2-5, the V gene TRBV7-2, with D possibly being TRBD1 or TRBD2 (5 bases each). This CDR3 is CASSPYPGPAQETQYF. The CDR3 DNA is TGTGCCAGCAGCCCCTATCCGGGACCTGCTCAAGAGACCCAGTACTTC. The full variable domain, with the rest looked up from reference TRBV7-2 and TRBJ2-5, is GAGVSQSPSNKVTEKGKDVELRCDPISGHTALYWYRQSLGQGLEFLIYFQGNSAPDKSGLPSDRFSAERTGGSVSTLTIQRTQQEDSAVYLCASSPYPGPAQETQYFGPGTRLLVL.